This note documents a single T cell receptor (beta chain) sequence. As yet, its antigen is unknown. Distinct nucleotide sequences in the sample also encode this CDR3. The data derive from a study of cytomegalovirus exposure and HLA in healthy donors. Notes on the study in general: Confirmation was obtained in vitro that a few CMV-associated chains are specific for CMV antigens.

Generated by immunoSEQ multiplex PCR, the TCRdb table keeps only in-frame clones and is missing some. The sample lists around 300,000 clones, 80% to 90% occurring once. Germline V gene sequence: CDR1 LGHNA, CDR2 YSLEER. CDR3 length equals 15 residues. Between the trimmed V and J ends, which lost 0 bases and 3 bases, there was a span of 8 bases. This chain joins TRBV4-3 and TRBJ1-4; D not resolved. The sequence was collected from a woman aged 18 to 35 in good health and CMV-seronegative. Sequencing was carried out using PBMCs. In DNA form, the CDR3 reads TGCGCCAGCAGCCAAGAGGGCAGGCCTAATGAAAAACTGTTTTTT. As protein: CASSQEGRPNEKLFF.